The source of this TCR beta chain is a study of CD8 T cells in ankylosing spondylitis. Findings and caveats of the study: The authors found the disease-linked clones to be CD8+ and relatively rare in peripheral blood. Disease-linked clones reportedly showed significant enrichment in matched ankylosing spondylitis synovial fluid. Seemingly distinctive of ankylosing spondylitis blood was a TCR beta motif formed by eight highly homologous variants.

The ends were cut back, 6 bases at V and 2 bases at J, with 15 bases in the middle. Germline lookup yields CDR1 LGHNT and CDR2 FRNRAP. CDR3 length equals 15 residues. The table lists this clonotype with a few counts. Its antigen is not identified. Preparation of TCR beta libraries was done by quantitative 5'-RACE with molecular barcodes. TCRdb re-analysed the 5' RACE reads in MiXCR, keeping a single row per CDR3 protein. The table shows some 240,000 distinct CDR3 sequences, with about 7% occurring only once. The J gene is TRBJ2-3, the V gene TRBV12-5; D may match TRBD1 or TRBD2 (5 bases each). Sequenced: blood, either unsorted or a sorted T cell fraction (not recorded which). The sequence was collected from a male donor with ankylosing spondylitis. Here the CDR3 reads CASGYSGHPTDTQYF. The CDR3 nucleotides are TGTGCTAGTGGGTACTCGGGGCACCCCACAGATACGCAGTATTTT.